This is a list of T cell receptor beta chains from one sample in a study of siplizumab effects on memory and regulatory T cells. Only in-frame clones appear in the TCRdb table, and some are missing; sequencing was by immunoSEQ multiplex PCR. Counted here are tens of thousands of clones, about 96% occurring once; the ten biggest clones make up 0.025% to 0.035%. What was sequenced was naive CD4+ T cells sorted from blood. The receptors stem from a human donor in good health. Each CDR3 is given with its conserved first and last residue. The order of the fields is J gene, D gene, CDR3 length, V gene, CDR3 protein, CDR3 DNA. The D gene is left open where the match is weak.

j_call: TRBJ2-1
d_call: .
cdr3_length: 15
v_call: TRBV6-6
cdr3_aa: CASSYGRGPYNEQFF
cdr3_nt: TGTGCCAGCAGTTACGGGCGGGGGCCCTACAATGAGCAGTTCTTC

j_call: TRBJ1-2
d_call: TRBD1
cdr3_length: 14
v_call: TRBV4-1
cdr3_aa: CASSLPGQSRRYTF
cdr3_nt: TGCGCCAGCAGCCTACCGGGACAGAGCCGGCGCTACACCTTC

j_call: TRBJ2-5
d_call: TRBD2
cdr3_length: 16
v_call: TRBV7-2
cdr3_aa: CASSLAMASGGETQYF
cdr3_nt: TGTGCCAGCAGCTTAGCGATGGCTAGCGGGGGGGAGACCCAGTACTTC

j_call: TRBJ2-2
d_call: TRBD1
cdr3_length: 15
v_call: TRBV10-3
cdr3_aa: CAISESGQTTGELFF
cdr3_nt: TGTGCCATCAGTGAGTCGGGACAGACCACCGGGGAGCTGTTTTTT

j_call: TRBJ2-7
d_call: TRBD1
cdr3_length: 15
v_call: TRBV15
cdr3_aa: CATSNRDRHSYEQYF
cdr3_nt: TGTGCCACCAGCAACCGGGACAGGCACTCCTACGAGCAGTACTTC

j_call: TRBJ1-4
d_call: .
cdr3_length: 16
v_call: TRBV18
cdr3_aa: CASSPVTVATNEKLFF
cdr3_nt: TGTGCCAGCTCACCAGTGACGGTCGCAACTAATGAAAAACTGTTTTTT

j_call: TRBJ2-7
d_call: TRBD1
cdr3_length: 13
v_call: TRBV6-1
cdr3_aa: CASIRQGSYEQYF
cdr3_nt: TGTGCCAGCATACGACAGGGCTCCTACGAGCAGTACTTC

j_call: TRBJ2-7
d_call: .
cdr3_length: 14
v_call: TRBV28
cdr3_aa: CASSIHTGAQEQYF
cdr3_nt: TGTGCCAGCAGTATACATACGGGGGCGCAGGAGCAGTACTTC

j_call: TRBJ2-7
d_call: .
cdr3_length: 14
v_call: TRBV9
cdr3_aa: CASSPFRETHEQYF
cdr3_nt: TGTGCCAGCAGCCCTTTTCGGGAGACCCACGAGCAGTACTTC

j_call: TRBJ1-5
d_call: TRBD1
cdr3_length: 15
v_call: TRBV5-1
cdr3_aa: CASSFSGQGNQPQHF
cdr3_nt: TGCGCCAGCAGCTTTAGTGGACAGGGCAATCAGCCCCAGCATTTT

j_call: TRBJ2-1
d_call: .
cdr3_length: 14
v_call: TRBV11-3
cdr3_aa: CASSRASSYNEQFF
cdr3_nt: TGTGCCAGCAGCCGCGCAAGCTCCTACAATGAGCAGTTCTTC

j_call: TRBJ2-3
d_call: TRBD2
cdr3_length: 16
v_call: TRBV9
cdr3_aa: CASSVRAGGFPDTQYF
cdr3_nt: TGTGCCAGCAGCGTAAGGGCGGGGGGCTTCCCAGATACGCAGTATTTT

j_call: TRBJ1-3
d_call: .
cdr3_length: 14
v_call: TRBV6-1
cdr3_aa: CASSFVGGGNTIYF
cdr3_nt: TGTGCCAGCAGCTTCGTGGGAGGAGGAAACACCATATATTTT

j_call: TRBJ1-6
d_call: .
cdr3_length: 14
v_call: TRBV5-4
cdr3_aa: CASSPVEMNSPLHF
cdr3_nt: TGTGCCAGCAGCCCAGTGGAGATGAATTCACCCCTCCACTTT